This TCR beta chain was identified in a study of CD4 T cells in relation to SARS-CoV-2 and coronaviruses. Study background: After nine to eleven days of antigen culture, PBMC TCR beta CDR3s were sequenced.

For this clone: The antigen is not known.

V gave up 1 base and J gave up 6 bases, with 13 bases separating them. Germline CDR1 reads SGHTA; CDR2 reads FQGNSA. The CDR3 length is 14 residues. CD4+ T cells from unexposed donors were obtained before the COVID-19 pandemic (2011-2018). After about ten days of culture, CD4+ T cells were isolated. Cells permitting, SARS-CoV-2 S/N and four cold-coronavirus spikes were tested on unexposed-donor CD4+ T cells. Fresh IL-2 medium replaced half the medium on days 3 and 7. General study results and limits: Crossreactivity was assessed only for spike protein, not other viral proteins.

Sequenced by immunoSEQ multiplex PCR; TCRdb stores in-frame clones only, minus some. The sample records some 30,000 clones, 76% being singletons. The chain uses TRBV7-2 and TRBJ2-7; no reliable D call. This clonotype was obtained from a human donor in good health. Sample: CD4+ T cells from PBMCs, cultured in vitro. The CDR3 coding sequence is TGTGCCAGCAGCTTAGTGTGGTCAGTTGGCGAGCAGTACTTC. Its protein product is CASSLVWSVGEQYF.